Listed here is a single T cell receptor beta chain. What it recognizes is unknown. Previously, flow cytometry had revealed CD8+CD57+ cell expansion in the patients chosen for sequencing. The source of the sample is a study of CD8+CD57+ T cells in acquired aplastic anemia. Study context: Across the sorted CD4+ and CD8+ cells, DNA amounts averaged roughly 3.5 ug.

The germline V gene has CDR1 LNHDA and CDR2 SQIVND (reference sequence). The CDR3 totals 16 residues. Trimming took off 6 bases at V and 1 base at J, with 17 bases between the two ends. Findings of the study overall: Patients and healthy controls showed no significant CD8+ Simpson's diversity difference. Patients and controls shared over 25 CD8+ CDR3 sequences, highly expressed in patients.

Genomic DNA constituted the template upon which TCR beta VDJ and CDR3 profiling was performed. TCRdb independently ran MiXCR on the reads; one entry per CDR3 protein. The repertoire holds tens of thousands of distinct CDR3 sequences, with roughly 72% as singletons. The receptor was isolated from a human donor with aplastic anemia. The V call is TRBV19, the J call TRBJ2-3, with TRBD1 as a possible D gene (6 bases). The source material was sorted CD4+, CD8+, or CD8+CD57+ T cells (not recorded which) from PBMCs. The CDR3 DNA is TGTGCCAGTAGGGCTGCCGGGACAACGGGCACAGATACGCAGTATTTT. Translating it yields CASRAAGTTGTDTQYF. Supplemented by reference TRBV19 and TRBJ2-3, the full variable domain reads DGGITQSPKYLFRKEGQNVTLSCEQNLNHDAMYWYRQDPGQGLRLIYYSQIVNDFQKGDIAEGYSVSREKKESFPLTVTSAQKNPTAFYLCASRAAGTTGTDTQYFGPGTRLTVL.